The T cell receptor beta chain described here comes from a study of molecular identifiers for immune sequencing clone quantification. Points on this clonotype: Compared with germline, one end of the junction differs, possibly owing to a read error.

Per germline, CDR1 SGDLS and CDR2 YYNGEE. The CDR3 runs to 14 residues. TCRdb processed the PCR reads anew with MiXCR; each CDR3 protein has one entry. The top ten clones hold 0.7% to 0.95% of a sample with roughly 320,000 distinct CDR3 sequences, roughly 24% of them seen once. The chain joins TRBV9 to TRBJ1-4, with D unclear. Sequencing was performed on naive CD8+ T cells from blood, with Jurkat cell RNA spiked in. Subset given: FACS-sorted CD8+CD4-CCR7+CD45RA+ naive T cells. The clonotype was recovered from a human donor in good health. Some libraries in this study had Jurkat cell RNA spiked in. CDR3 loop: CAGSAGSQNEKLFF. In DNA form, the CDR3 reads TGTGCCGGCAGCGCCGGGTCTCAGAATGAAAAACTGTTTTTT.